This paragraph reports one T cell receptor (beta chain). Its antigen is undetermined. The record originates from a study of Ad26.COV2.S vaccination and SARS-CoV-2 variants. Background on the study: The authors gave Ad26.COV2.S intramuscularly, either once or twice 56 days apart. General observations from the study: For non-spike TCRs, breadth in vaccine recipients resembled that in placebo recipients.

Trimming pared 9 bases from V and 5 bases from J, leaving 15 bases between. The CDR3 sequence is 13 residues long. The treatment denotes: about 20 received Ad26.COV2.S at low or high dose, single or two shots; several received placebo; per-sample allocation not given. On day 63 after the first injection, vaccine and placebo recipients gave samples. The donor's status was that of an adult aged 18-55 years in Boston. This vaccine is an Ad26 vector that expresses the Wuhan-strain SARS-CoV-2 spike. Libraries were prepared by immunoSEQ multiplex PCR; TCRdb keeps only in-frame clonotypes and omits some of them. Of around 450,000 clones detected, roughly 89% appear once; the ten largest clones hold about 2.5%.

This TCR was recovered from a person between 18 and 65 years old who received the Ad26.COV2.S COVID-19 vaccine or a placebo. V is TRBV12-3 or TRBV12-4 and J is TRBJ2-3, with D unresolved. The sequences come from peripheral blood, collected in a trial of Ad26.COV2.S vaccine versus placebo. CDR3 sequence (DNA): TGTGCCAGTCTTTCCGGCTGGCAAGATACGCAGTATTTT. Translating gives CASLSGWQDTQYF.